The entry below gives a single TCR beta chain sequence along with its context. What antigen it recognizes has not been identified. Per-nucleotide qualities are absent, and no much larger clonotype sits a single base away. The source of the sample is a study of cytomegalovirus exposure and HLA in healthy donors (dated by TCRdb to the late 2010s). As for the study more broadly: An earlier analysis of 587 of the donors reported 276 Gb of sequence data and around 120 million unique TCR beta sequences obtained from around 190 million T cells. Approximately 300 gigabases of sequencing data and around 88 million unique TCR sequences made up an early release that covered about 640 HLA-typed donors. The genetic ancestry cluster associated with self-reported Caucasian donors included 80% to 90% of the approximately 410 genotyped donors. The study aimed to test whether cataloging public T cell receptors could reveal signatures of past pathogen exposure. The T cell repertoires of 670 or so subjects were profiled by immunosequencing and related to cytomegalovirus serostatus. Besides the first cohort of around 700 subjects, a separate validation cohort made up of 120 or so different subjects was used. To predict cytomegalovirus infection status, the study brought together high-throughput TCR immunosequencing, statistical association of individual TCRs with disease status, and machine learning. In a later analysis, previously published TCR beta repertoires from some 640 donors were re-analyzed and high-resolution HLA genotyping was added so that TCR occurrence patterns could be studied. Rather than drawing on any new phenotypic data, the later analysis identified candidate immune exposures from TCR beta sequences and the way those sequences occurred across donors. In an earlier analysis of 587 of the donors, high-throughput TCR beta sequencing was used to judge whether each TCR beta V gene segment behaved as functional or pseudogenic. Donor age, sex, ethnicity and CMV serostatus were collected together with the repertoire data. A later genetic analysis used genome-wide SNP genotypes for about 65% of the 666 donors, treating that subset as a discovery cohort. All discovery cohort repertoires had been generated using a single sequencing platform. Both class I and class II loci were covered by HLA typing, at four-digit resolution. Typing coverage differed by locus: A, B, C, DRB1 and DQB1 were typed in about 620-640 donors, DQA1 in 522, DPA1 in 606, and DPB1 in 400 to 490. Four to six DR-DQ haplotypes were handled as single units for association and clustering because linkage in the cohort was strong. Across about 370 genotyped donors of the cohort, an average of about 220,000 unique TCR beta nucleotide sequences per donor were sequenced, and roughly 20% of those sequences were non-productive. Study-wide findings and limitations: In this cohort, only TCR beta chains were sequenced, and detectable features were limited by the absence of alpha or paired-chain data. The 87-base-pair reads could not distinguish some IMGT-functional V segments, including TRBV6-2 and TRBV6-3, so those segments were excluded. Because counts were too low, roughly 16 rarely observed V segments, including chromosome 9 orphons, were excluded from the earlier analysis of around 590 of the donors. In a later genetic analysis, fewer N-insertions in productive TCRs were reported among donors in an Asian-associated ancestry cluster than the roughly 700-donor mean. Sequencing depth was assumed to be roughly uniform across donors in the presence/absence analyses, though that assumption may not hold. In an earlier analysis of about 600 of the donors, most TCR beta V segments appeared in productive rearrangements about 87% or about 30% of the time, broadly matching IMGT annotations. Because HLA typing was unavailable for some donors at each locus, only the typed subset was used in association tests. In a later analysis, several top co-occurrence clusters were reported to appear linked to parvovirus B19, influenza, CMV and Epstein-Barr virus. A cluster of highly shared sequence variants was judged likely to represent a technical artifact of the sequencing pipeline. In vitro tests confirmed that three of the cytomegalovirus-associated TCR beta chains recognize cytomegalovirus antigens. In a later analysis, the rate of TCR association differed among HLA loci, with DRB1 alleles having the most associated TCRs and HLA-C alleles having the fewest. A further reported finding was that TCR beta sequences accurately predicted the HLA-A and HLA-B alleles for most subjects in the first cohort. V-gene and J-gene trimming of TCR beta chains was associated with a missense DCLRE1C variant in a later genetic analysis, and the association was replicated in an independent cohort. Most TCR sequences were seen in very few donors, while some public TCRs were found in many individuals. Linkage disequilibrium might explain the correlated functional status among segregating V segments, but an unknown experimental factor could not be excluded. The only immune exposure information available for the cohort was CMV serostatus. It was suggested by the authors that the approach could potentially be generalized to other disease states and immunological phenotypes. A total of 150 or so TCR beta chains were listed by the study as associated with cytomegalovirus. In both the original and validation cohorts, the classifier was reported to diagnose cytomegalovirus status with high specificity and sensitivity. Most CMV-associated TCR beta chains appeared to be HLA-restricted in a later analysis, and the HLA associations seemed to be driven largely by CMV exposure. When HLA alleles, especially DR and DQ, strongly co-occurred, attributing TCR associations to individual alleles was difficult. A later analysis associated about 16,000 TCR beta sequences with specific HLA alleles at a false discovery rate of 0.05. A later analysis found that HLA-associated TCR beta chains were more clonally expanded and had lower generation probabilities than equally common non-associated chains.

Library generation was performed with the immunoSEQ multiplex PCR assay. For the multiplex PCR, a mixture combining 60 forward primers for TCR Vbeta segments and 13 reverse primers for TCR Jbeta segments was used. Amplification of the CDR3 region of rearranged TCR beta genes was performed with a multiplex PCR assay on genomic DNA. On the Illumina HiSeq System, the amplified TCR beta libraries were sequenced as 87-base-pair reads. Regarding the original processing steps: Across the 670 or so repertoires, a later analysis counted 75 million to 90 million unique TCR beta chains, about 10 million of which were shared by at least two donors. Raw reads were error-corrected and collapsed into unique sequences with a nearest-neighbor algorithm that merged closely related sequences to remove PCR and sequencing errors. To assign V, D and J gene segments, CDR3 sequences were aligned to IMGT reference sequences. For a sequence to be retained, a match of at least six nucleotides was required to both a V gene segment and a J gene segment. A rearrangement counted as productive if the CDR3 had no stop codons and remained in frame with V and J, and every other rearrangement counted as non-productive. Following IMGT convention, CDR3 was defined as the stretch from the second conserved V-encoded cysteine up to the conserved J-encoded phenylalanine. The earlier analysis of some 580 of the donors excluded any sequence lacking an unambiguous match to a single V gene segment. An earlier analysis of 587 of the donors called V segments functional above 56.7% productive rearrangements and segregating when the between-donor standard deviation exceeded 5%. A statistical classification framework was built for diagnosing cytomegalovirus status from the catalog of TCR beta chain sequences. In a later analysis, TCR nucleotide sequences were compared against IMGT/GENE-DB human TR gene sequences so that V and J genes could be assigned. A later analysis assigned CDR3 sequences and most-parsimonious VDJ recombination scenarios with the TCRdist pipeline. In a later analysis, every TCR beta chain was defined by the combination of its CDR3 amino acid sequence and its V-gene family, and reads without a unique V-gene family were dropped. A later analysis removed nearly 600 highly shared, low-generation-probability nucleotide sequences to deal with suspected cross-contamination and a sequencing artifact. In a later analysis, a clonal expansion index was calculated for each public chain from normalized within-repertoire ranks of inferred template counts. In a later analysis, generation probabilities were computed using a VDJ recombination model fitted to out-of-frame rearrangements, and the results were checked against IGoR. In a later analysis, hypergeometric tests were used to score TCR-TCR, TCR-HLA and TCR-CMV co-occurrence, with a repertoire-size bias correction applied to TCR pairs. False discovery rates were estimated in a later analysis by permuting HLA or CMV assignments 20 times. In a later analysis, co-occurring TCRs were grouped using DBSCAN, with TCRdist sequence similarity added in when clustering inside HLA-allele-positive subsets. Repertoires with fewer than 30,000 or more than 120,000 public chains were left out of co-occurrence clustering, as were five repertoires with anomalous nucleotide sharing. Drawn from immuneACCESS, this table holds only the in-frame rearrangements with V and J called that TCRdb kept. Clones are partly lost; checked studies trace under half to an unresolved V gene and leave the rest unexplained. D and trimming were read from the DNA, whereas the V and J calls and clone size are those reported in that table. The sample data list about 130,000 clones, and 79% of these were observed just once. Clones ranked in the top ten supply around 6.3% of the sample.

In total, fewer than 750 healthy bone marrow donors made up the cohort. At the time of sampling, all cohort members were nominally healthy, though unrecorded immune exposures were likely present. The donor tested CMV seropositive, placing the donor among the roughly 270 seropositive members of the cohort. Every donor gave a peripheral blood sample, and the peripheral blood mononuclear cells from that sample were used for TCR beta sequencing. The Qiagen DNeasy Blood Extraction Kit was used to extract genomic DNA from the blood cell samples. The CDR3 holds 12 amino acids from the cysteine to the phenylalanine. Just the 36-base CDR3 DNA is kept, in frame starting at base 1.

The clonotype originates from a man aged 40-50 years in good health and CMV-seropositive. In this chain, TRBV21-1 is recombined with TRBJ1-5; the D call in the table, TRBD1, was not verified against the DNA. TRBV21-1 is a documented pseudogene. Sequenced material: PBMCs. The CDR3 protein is CASSNRGQPQHF. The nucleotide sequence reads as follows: TGTGCCAGCAGCAACAGGGGACAGCCCCAGCATTTT.